Sequencing of this T cell receptor beta chain was carried out in a study of blood T cell repertoires in COVID-19 (dated by TCRdb to the early 2020s). Regarding the complete study: Collaborator samples came from the United States, Italy and Spain and covered acute and convalescent phases of COVID-19. The prospective study material was composed of cDNA or gDNA derived from T cells, B-cell-depleted T cells, or PBMCs. Subjects who had been exposed to COVID-19, were actively infected with it, or had recovered from it provided the deeply sampled blood TCRbeta repertoires that made up the dataset. A freely available public database, intended as a resource for researchers studying the immune response to SARS-CoV-2, is where the repertoires were released. Samples came from the ongoing ImmuneRACE study (first 160 participants) plus 1,254 subjects from 6 global collaborators. Sample metadata almost always included a de-identified subject ID, COVID-19 status, age in years and sex. Where available, HLA class I and class II types were taken from metadata supplied by the sample provider and were not determined by assay-based typing. General study outcomes and caveats: Clinical and demographic metadata were provided uncurated, with the amount varying by source and participant.

TCRbeta CDR3 regions were amplified from genomic DNA by means of the immunoSEQ Assay, a bias-controlled multiplex PCR. From the authors' description of their analysis: Within the assay, amplification of reference gene primers was used to estimate how many nucleated cells each sample contained. To quantify the absolute abundance of each unique TCRbeta CDR3 rearrangement, sequence reads were collapsed and filtered. Productive Simpson clonality was computed per sample as the square root of Simpson's diversity index over productive rearrangements. As stored in TCRdb, this immuneACCESS dataset retains in-frame rearrangements with V and J assigned. A fraction of the clones does not appear; measured against another copy, unresolved V genes explain less than half of the discrepancy, and the remainder lacks a known reason. V and J calls and clone size are those listed in that table; D and trimming were worked out from the DNA. The sample profile shows around 99,000 clones; approximately 80% of them were found once. The ten largest make up roughly 8.2% of the sample.

From the cysteine up to the phenylalanine, the CDR3 has a length of 17 residues. Just CDR3 DNA is preserved here, 51 bases in frame from base 1. From a lookup of the germline V gene, CDR1 and CDR2 are KGHSH and LQKENI. After removal of 0 bases from V and 5 bases from J, the junction retains 8 bases not matched to a gene. Each collaborating institution followed its own protocols to collect whole blood in K2EDTA tubes. For TCRbeta analysis, collaborator samples were shipped as frozen whole blood, as isolated PBMCs, or as DNA extracted from either sample type. About this clone itself: It has no known antigen specificity. No base qualities exist here, and no much larger clone lies one base off it.

The chain employs TRBV18 and TRBJ2-5; 11 central nucleotides agree with TRBD2. Sequences were obtained from peripheral blood. The TCR comes from a woman of 80 years or more with active or convalescent COVID-19. This receptor carries the CDR3 CASSPPNSGRARETQYF. DNA sequence: TGTGCCAGCTCACCACCGAATAGCGGGAGGGCCAGGGAGACCCAGTACTTC.